Each of the 19 T cell receptor beta chains below was sequenced from the same sample in a study of blood T cell repertoires in COVID-19 (dated by TCRdb to the early 2020s). The method behind the library was the immunoSEQ multiplex PCR assay. Imported from immuneACCESS, the table was reduced by TCRdb to in-frame sequences with V and J called. These copies leave out some clones; in studies compared against another copy, an unresolved V gene accounts for under half, and the cause of the remainder is not known. Here the sample has some 120,000 clones; almost 90% occur a single time. The top ten clones comprise 0.88% of the sample. The sequenced sample consisted of peripheral blood. Source of these receptors: a woman in her fifties or sixties with active or convalescent COVID-19.

V usage is TRBV7-9 and J usage is TRBJ1-6; D unresolved. V dropped 4 bases and J dropped 10 bases, with 8 bases sitting between them. Germline values: CDR1 SEHNR, CDR2 FQNEAQ (reference sequence). This CDR3 has 12 amino acids. The CDR3 reads CASSSELSPLHF. For the CDR3, the DNA is TGTGCCAGCAGCTCCGAGCTATCACCCCTCCACTTT. Based on the CDR3 plus reference TRBV7-9 and TRBJ1-6, the full variable domain is DTGVSQNPRHKITKRGQNVTFRCDPISEHNRLYWYRQTLGQGPEFLTYFQNEAQLEKSRLLSDRFSAERPKGSFSTLEIQRTEQGDSAMYLCASSSELSPLHFGNGTRLTVT.

This chain uses TRBV6-4 with TRBJ2-2; perhaps TRBD1 as D (6 bases). With 3 bases removed from V and 2 bases from J, the gap between germline ends came to 7 bases. Per germline, CDR1 MRHNA and CDR2 SNTAGT. The CDR3 consists of 14 residues. CDR3 nucleotide sequence: TGTGCCAGCAGTGAACAGGGTAACACCGGGGAGCTGTTTTTT. Its translation: CASSEQGNTGELFF.

The rearrangement uses TRBV18 and TRBJ1-5; 8 nucleotides line up with TRBD1. The ends lost 6 bases at V and 6 bases at J; junction bases unmatched: 19. The length of the CDR3 is 18 residues. Germline V gene lookup returns CDR1 KGHSH and CDR2 LQKENI. For the CDR3, the DNA is TGTGCCAGCTCCTTATACAGGGGGTTCAATTCAAGTATTCAGCCCCAGCATTTT. It codes for CASSLYRGFNSSIQPQHF.

The gene calls are TRBV3-1 (or the pseudogene TRBV3-2) and TRBJ2-1; the match to TRBD2 covers 12 bases. V lost 3 bases, J lost 4 bases, and 1 base stayed unmatched. The germline V gene encodes CDR1 LGHDT and CDR2 YNNKEL (reference sequence). This CDR3 comprises 15 residues. The CDR3 DNA is TGTGCCAGCAGCCATGGGACTAGCGGGTACAATGAGCAGTTCTTC. Translating gives CASSHGTSGYNEQFF.

A single count supports this clone. The chain uses TRBV5-1 and TRBJ2-5, with a possible D match to TRBD1 (6 bases). CDR3 length equals 14 residues. The germline gives CDR1 SGHRS, CDR2 YFSETQ. V lost 4 bases and J lost 2, with 12 bases in between. The CDR3 sequence is CASSLGQGQETQYF. The CDR3, as DNA: TGCGCCAGCAGCCTCGGGCAGGGGCAAGAGACCCAGTACTTC.

This chain joins TRBV28 and TRBJ1-5, with D hard to call. V was trimmed by 6 bases and J by 7 bases, leaving 16 bases between them. The CDR3 has 14 residues. The germline V gene encodes CDR1 MDHEN and CDR2 SYDVKM. In DNA form, the CDR3 reads TGTGCCAGCAGAAGCAACCCCCCAAGCCAGCCCCAGCATTTT. It is translated as CASRSNPPSQPQHF.

V gene TRBV9 combines with J gene TRBJ1-1; TRBD1 might be the D (6 bases). Trimming cost V 1 base and J 4 bases, with 14 bases left between them. CDR1 and CDR2 from the germline V gene are SGDLS and YYNGEE. The length of the CDR3 is 15 residues. The CDR3 region is CASSVFSQGSTEAFF. CDR3 nucleotide sequence: TGTGCCAGCAGCGTATTTAGTCAGGGGAGCACTGAAGCTTTCTTT.

The rearrangement uses TRBV25-1 and TRBJ2-7; 9 nucleotides align to TRBD2. CDR3 length: 13 amino acids. The trim removed 5 bases at V and 4 bases at J, leaving 3 bases unmatched. Germline V gene lookup returns CDR1 MGHDK and CDR2 SYGVNS. The CDR3 loop reads CASSHSGSYEQYF. DNA for the CDR3: TGTGCCAGCAGTCATAGCGGGAGTTACGAGCAGTACTTC.

The chain recombines TRBV9 with TRBJ1-5; D ambiguous. V was pared by 4 bases and J by 7 bases, with 15 bases between. CDR3 length equals 14 residues. Per the germline V gene, CDR1 is SGDLS and CDR2 is YYNGEE. Here the CDR3 reads CASSRMEGNQPQHF. In nucleotides, the CDR3 is TGTGCCAGCAGCCGGATGGAGGGTAACCAGCCCCAGCATTTT.

This rearrangement joins TRBV2 to TRBJ2-7; TRBD1 aligns across 9 bases. This CDR3 has 15 residues. V dropped 1 base and J dropped 4; count of bases not matched to a gene: 5. Germline CDR1 reads SNHLY; CDR2 reads FYNNEI. The CDR3: CASSEEGTGFYEQYF. As DNA, the CDR3 is TGTGCCAGCAGTGAAGAAGGGACAGGGTTTTACGAGCAGTACTTC.

The rearrangement uses TRBV28 and TRBJ2-6, with unresolved D. Germline V gives CDR1 MDHEN, CDR2 SYDVKM. Trimming removed 5 bases from V and 4 bases from J, with 3 bases in between. CDR3 length equals 12 residues. The CDR3: CASSQGANVLTF. CDR3 DNA: TGTGCCAGCAGTCAGGGGGCCAACGTCCTGACTTTC.

This sequence joins TRBV28 and TRBJ1-1, with TRBD1 identical over 9 bases. The V gene's germline CDR1 is MDHEN and CDR2 SYDVKM. The ends lost 4 bases at V and 5 bases at J; junction bases unmatched: 8. CDR3 length: 15 amino acids. CDR3 residues: CASSSIGQGRTEAFF. CDR3 DNA sequence: TGTGCCAGCAGTTCCATAGGACAGGGGAGAACTGAAGCTTTCTTT.

The rearrangement links TRBV15 to TRBJ2-7; 7 positions match TRBD1. The ends lost 0 bases at V and 6 bases at J; junction bases unmatched: 11. The CDR3 extends over 16 amino acids. Germline V gene sequence: CDR1 LNHNV, CDR2 YYDKDF (reference sequence). The CDR3 DNA reads TGTGCCACCAGCAGAGATATCGGCCTAGCAGGGGGCGAGCAGTACTTC. Translated: CATSRDIGLAGGEQYF.

The chain is built from TRBV3-1 (or the pseudogene TRBV3-2) and TRBJ2-2, with D perhaps matching TRBD2 (6 bases). V gave up 1 base and J gave up 6 bases, with 12 bases separating them. The CDR3 runs 15 residues. Germline lookup yields CDR1 LGHDT and CDR2 YNNKEL (reference sequence). The CDR3 loop is CASSQVRSGAGELFF. CDR3 nucleotides: TGTGCCAGCAGCCAAGTACGATCGGGGGCCGGGGAGCTGTTTTTT.

The chain is built from TRBV7-2 and TRBJ2-3; no reliable D call. The V gene's germline CDR1 is SGHTA and CDR2 FQGNSA. Trimming stripped 4 bases from V and 4 bases from J, with 12 bases between. The CDR3 consists of 14 residues. CDR3 protein: CASSSSSVADTQYF. In DNA, the CDR3 is TGTGCCAGCAGCTCCTCGAGTGTCGCAGATACGCAGTATTTT.

The chain employs TRBV3-1 (or the pseudogene TRBV3-2) and TRBJ2-1; 10 nucleotides match TRBD2. Germline V gene data show CDR1 as LGHDT and CDR2 as YNNKEL (reference sequence). There are 15 residues in the CDR3. The junction had 5 bases not matched to a gene; V was cut back by 4 bases and J by 5 bases. The CDR3 DNA follows: TGTGCCAGCAGCCTCCTAGCGGGAGTTCACAATGAGCAGTTCTTC. Translating gives CASSLLAGVHNEQFF.

This sequence joins TRBV27 and TRBJ2-7, with a tentative D call TRBD2 (6 bases). CDR3 size: 13 residues. V gave up 6 bases and J gave up 0 bases, with 9 bases separating them. Germline assignment: CDR1 MNHEY and CDR2 SMNVEV (reference sequence). The CDR3 loop is CASRGGLSYEQYF. In nucleotides, the CDR3 is TGTGCCAGCAGGGGGGGACTCTCCTACGAGCAGTACTTC.

The V and J genes are TRBV6-5 and TRBJ2-3; D may be TRBD2 (5 bases). V dropped 4 bases and J dropped 3 bases, with 11 bases sitting between them. Germline V gene lookup returns CDR1 MNHEY and CDR2 SVGAGI. The CDR3 covers 14 residues. In nucleotides, the CDR3 is TGTGCCAGCAGTTCCGACGGAGGAACAGATACGCAGTATTTT. It is translated as CASSSDGGTDTQYF.

The chain links TRBV19 to TRBJ1-5; TRBD1 is a possible D gene (5 bases). Germline loops: CDR1 LNHDA, CDR2 SQIVND (reference sequence). This CDR3 contains 13 residues. Trimming pared 6 bases from V and 1 base from J, leaving 7 bases between. CDR3 amino acids: CASRDTSNQPQHF. The DNA for the CDR3 is TGTGCCAGTAGGGACACCAGCAATCAGCCCCAGCATTTT.